Below, 32 T cell receptor beta chains from the same sample are listed, as sequenced in a study of T cell responses to AZD1222 COVID-19 vaccine. Profiled with immunoSEQ multiplex PCR; TCRdb holds only in-frame clones, not every one. Counted here are some 130,000 clones, over 75% occurring once; the ten biggest clones make up 7.5% to 8.5%. The sequencing used peripheral blood, collected on day 0 of AZD1222 vaccination. The source is an adult in good health.

V and J are TRBV19 and TRBJ1-1; D gene ambiguous. The CDR3 is 14 residues long. The V end was cut by 3 bases, the J end by 1 base, with 9 bases between. CDR1 is LNHDA, CDR2 SQIVND, per germline (reference sequence). The CDR3: CASSIPVANTEAFF. For the CDR3, the DNA is TGTGCCAGTAGTATTCCCGTAGCGAACACTGAAGCTTTCTTT.

The chain combines TRBV11-1 with TRBJ2-2; D perhaps matches TRBD1 (6 bases). CDR1 SGHAT and CDR2 FQDESV come from the germline V gene (reference sequence). CDR3 length: 15 residues. The V end lost 2 bases, the J end lost 2 bases, and 9 bases lay between the germline ends. The CDR3 protein is CASSLQGTNTGELFF. The CDR3 coding sequence is TGTGCCAGCAGCTTACAGGGGACAAACACCGGGGAGCTGTTTTTT. The whole variable domain, filled in from reference TRBV11-1 and TRBJ2-2, reads EAEVAQSPRYKITEKSQAVAFWCDPISGHATLYWYRQILGQGPELLVQFQDESVVDDSQLPKDRFSAERLKGVDSTLKIQPAELGDSAMYLCASSLQGTNTGELFFGEGSRLTVL.

The J gene is TRBJ2-7, the V gene TRBV2; D uncertain. The CDR3 spans 12 residues. Trimming removed 7 bases from V and 4 bases from J, with 11 bases in between. The germline CDR1 and CDR2 sequences are SNHLY and FYNNEI. CDR3 region: CASTERAYEQYF. CDR3 nucleotides: TGTGCCAGCACCGAAAGGGCATACGAGCAGTACTTC.

This clone was seen a handful of times. The CDR3 DNA reads as TGTGCCAGCAGCGTAGGGGGACAGGGTAGGGAAAAACTGTTTTTT. Translation gives CASSVGGQGREKLFF. The V and J genes are TRBV9 and TRBJ1-4, with 9 bases that match TRBD1. CDR3 length equals 15 residues. V lost 0 bases to trimming and J lost 8 bases; unmatched junction nucleotides: 5. Germline V gene lookup returns CDR1 SGDLS and CDR2 YYNGEE. Variable domain in full (rest from reference TRBV9 and TRBJ1-4): DSGVTQTPKHLITATGQRVTLRCSPRSGDLSVYWYQQSLDQGLQFLIQYYNGEERAKGNILERFSAQQFPDLHSELNLSSLELGDSALYFCASSVGGQGREKLFFGSGTQLSVL.

The V call is TRBV6-5, the J call TRBJ1-3; possible D gene TRBD1, 5 bases. The CDR3 length is 15 residues. The V and J ends lost 4 bases and 5 bases respectively, with 15 bases between them. Germline CDR1 and CDR2: MNHEY and SVGAGI. CDR3 region: CASSLRGPTRNTIYF. CDR3 DNA sequence: TGTGCCAGCAGTTTACGGGGACCCACCCGAAACACCATATATTTT.

The V and J genes are TRBV6-1 and TRBJ1-1; D is uncertain. Germline CDR1 reads MNHNS; CDR2 reads SASEGT. The CDR3 covers 14 residues. Trimming left V 2 bases short and J 5 bases short, with 12 bases between. As DNA, the CDR3 is TGTGCCAGCAGTGAACCGCAGGATTGGACTGAAGCTTTCTTT. Amino acids: CASSEPQDWTEAFF.

This chain links TRBV5-4 with TRBJ1-1, with D possibly TRBD1 on 6 matching bases. V lost 2 bases and J 1 base, leaving 15 bases between the germline ends. This CDR3 region has 16 residues. Germline CDR1 and CDR2: SGHNT and YYREEE (reference sequence). The CDR3 loop is CASSFGGQEGNTEAFF. As DNA, the CDR3 is TGTGCCAGCAGCTTTGGGGGCCAAGAGGGGAACACTGAAGCTTTCTTT.

A word on this clone: Different DNA sequences within this sample yield the same CDR3. V gene TRBV9 combines with J gene TRBJ1-2; D remains ambiguous. The CDR3 runs to 11 residues. Trimming removed 0 bases at V and 7 bases at J, with 4 bases between. Germline loops: CDR1 SGDLS, CDR2 YYNGEE. This CDR3 reads CASSVAGGYTF. The CDR3 DNA sequence: TGTGCCAGCAGCGTAGCGGGTGGCTACACCTTC.

This clone showed up just a few times. The chain is built from TRBV2 and TRBJ1-6; 7 bases align to TRBD1. Germline-derived CDR1 and CDR2 are SNHLY and FYNNEI. Trimming cost V 7 bases and J 10 bases; bases outside gene matches: 10. The CDR3 covers 14 residues. The CDR3 is CASIRTGTGSPLHF. In DNA form, the CDR3 reads TGTGCCAGCATTAGGACAGGAACAGGATCACCCCTCCACTTT.

The V and J genes are TRBV6-5 and TRBJ1-6, with a weak D call TRBD1 (6 bases). Per germline, CDR1 MNHEY and CDR2 SVGAGI. Trimming left V 11 bases short and J 4 bases short, with 12 bases between. There are 13 residues in the CDR3. DNA for the CDR3: TGTGCCGCTAAGGACAGATATAATTCACCCCTCCACTTT. Its protein is CAAKDRYNSPLHF.

The rearrangement uses TRBV20-1 and TRBJ1-1; TRBD1 matches at 9 bases. The length of the CDR3 is 14 residues. The V gene end was trimmed by 3 bases and the J gene end by 1 base; junction bases not matched to a gene: 3. The germline V gene encodes CDR1 DFQATT and CDR2 SNEGSKA (reference sequence). The CDR3 region has the DNA TGCAGTGCTAGTGGGGGACAGGGGAACACTGAAGCTTTCTTT. This sequence encodes CSASGGQGNTEAFF.

The chain has TRBV6-2 or TRBV6-3 and TRBJ1-5; D is perhaps TRBD1 (5 bases). Germline V lookup: CDR1 MNHEY, CDR2 SVGEGT. V lost 5 bases, J lost 4 bases, and 12 bases lay in between. The CDR3 spans 14 residues. CDR3 in DNA: TGTGCCAGCAGTAAGGGACTGCCGAATCAGCCCCAGCATTTT. It encodes CASSKGLPNQPQHF.

The chain's CDR3 is CASSQVPPGADTDTQYF. CDR3 DNA sequence: TGTGCCAGCAGCCAAGTCCCCCCCGGGGCCGACACAGATACGCAGTATTTT. V is TRBV3-1 (or the pseudogene TRBV3-2) and J is TRBJ2-3; TRBD1 or TRBD2 may be the D gene (5 bases each). The CDR3 loop spans 17 amino acids. The ends were cut back, 1 base at V and 2 bases at J, with 16 bases in the middle. CDR1 is LGHDT and CDR2 is YNNKEL in the germline V gene (reference sequence).

This clone was counted once. The chain combines TRBV24-1 with TRBJ1-2; D is possibly TRBD1 (5 bases). Germline loops: CDR1 KGHDR, CDR2 SFDVKD. The CDR3 spans 13 residues. Trimming took off 6 bases at V and 0 bases at J, with 7 bases between the two ends. Written as DNA, the CDR3 is TGTGCCACCAGTCCGGGACCTAACTATGGCTACACCTTC. Residues: CATSPGPNYGYTF.

This sequence joins TRBV5-1 and TRBJ1-2; 7 nucleotides align to TRBD1. Trimming at V came to 0 bases and at J to 7 bases, leaving 9 bases not matched to a gene. Germline V gene sequence: CDR1 SGHRS, CDR2 YFSETQ. This CDR3 spans 15 amino acids. DNA of the CDR3: TGCGCCAGCAGCTTGGATTTAGGGGGCGAAGGTGGCTACACCTTC. Translating gives CASSLDLGGEGGYTF.

The rearrangement joins TRBV2 to TRBJ1-2; D is possibly TRBD1 (6 bases). Per the germline V gene, CDR1 is SNHLY and CDR2 is FYNNEI. Trimming cost V 5 bases and J 4 bases, with 14 bases left between them. This CDR3 is built from 14 residues. CDR3 residues: CASSLVQGTYGYTF. CDR3 DNA: TGTGCCAGCAGTCTAGTACAGGGAACCTATGGCTACACCTTC.

This clone is a singleton in its sample. The genes are TRBV2 and TRBJ1-1; unclear D gene. Looked up from germline, CDR1 is SNHLY and CDR2 is FYNNEI. CDR3 length equals 12 residues. Trimming shortened V by 2 bases and J by 7 bases, and 8 bases separated the two germline ends. The CDR3 nucleotides are TGTGCCAGCAGTGAAACCCGGGGTGAAGCTTTCTTT. Translation gives CASSETRGEAFF.

V usage is TRBV19 and J usage is TRBJ1-6, with 7 bases that match TRBD1. This CDR3 comprises 14 residues. The germline CDR1 and CDR2 sequences are LNHDA and SQIVND (reference sequence). V lost 8 bases to trimming and J lost 4 bases; unmatched junction nucleotides: 5. CDR3 DNA sequence: TGTGCCAGTCAGACAGGGATATATAATTCACCCCTCCACTTT. Residues: CASQTGIYNSPLHF.

The J gene is TRBJ2-1, the V gene TRBV27; D is uncertain. Trimming removed 5 bases at V and 5 bases at J, with 13 bases between. This CDR3 comprises 14 residues. Germline values: CDR1 MNHEY, CDR2 SMNVEV (reference sequence). Written as DNA, the CDR3 is TGTGCCAGCAGTGCGGTAGCTAGGGACAATGAGCAGTTCTTC. This gives the protein CASSAVARDNEQFF.

The V gene is TRBV7-9, the J gene TRBJ2-1; 13 nucleotides line up with TRBD2. CDR1 is SEHNR, CDR2 FQNEAQ, per germline (reference sequence). The junction had 6 bases not matched to a gene; V was cut back by 5 bases and J by 8 bases. CDR3 size: 15 residues. The CDR3 DNA is TGTGCCAGCAGCCCTCGGACTAGCGGGAGTTATGAGCAGTTCTTC. It encodes CASSPRTSGSYEQFF.

This chain joins TRBV6-5 and TRBJ1-1; TRBD1 might be the D (6 bases). Deletions cut 10 bases from V and 2 bases from J, with 17 bases between. In germline, CDR1 is MNHEY, CDR2 SVGAGI. The CDR3 has 14 residues. The CDR3 DNA is TGTGCCACCACCTCCGGGACACCCAACACTGAAGCTTTCTTT. Translated, it gives CATTSGTPNTEAFF.

J is TRBJ1-5 and V is TRBV27; D is perhaps TRBD1 (6 bases). Germline CDR1 and CDR2: MNHEY and SMNVEV (reference sequence). Trimming shortened V by 6 bases and J by 0 bases, and 12 bases separated the two germline ends. The CDR3 is made up of 15 amino acids. CDR3 amino acids: CASSSGQISNQPQHF. For the CDR3, the DNA is TGTGCCAGCAGCTCGGGACAAATTAGCAATCAGCCCCAGCATTTT.

This chain uses TRBV5-8 with TRBJ2-7; TRBD2 matches at 15 bases. This CDR3 region has 18 residues. Germline assignment: CDR1 SGHTS and CDR2 YDEGEE. J gave up 1 base and V 4 bases, and 9 bases lay outside the gene matches. CDR3 sequence: CASSPTPGTSGGSYEQYF. The DNA for the CDR3 is TGTGCCAGCAGCCCCACGCCAGGGACTAGCGGGGGGTCCTACGAGCAGTACTTC.

CDR3 coding DNA: TGTGCCAGCAGCTTGGGGGGGGGAGGTACCGGGGAGCTGTTTTTT. Translation gives CASSLGGGGTGELFF. The genes are TRBV13 and TRBJ2-2; TRBD2 agrees at 7 bases. Looked up from germline, CDR1 is PRHDT and CDR2 is FYEKMQ (reference sequence). The CDR3 consists of 15 residues. The J segment lost 5 bases and the V segment lost 3 bases, leaving 6 bases of the junction unmatched.

The rearrangement uses TRBV4-2 and TRBJ1-6; D not certain. The CDR3 spans 12 residues. CDR1 and CDR2 from the germline V gene are LGHNA and YNFKEQ. Trimming took off 6 bases at V and 9 bases at J, with 9 bases between the two ends. This CDR3 is CASSGGFSPLHF. The DNA for the CDR3 is TGTGCCAGCAGTGGCGGTTTTTCACCCCTCCACTTT.

A single count supports this clone. The DNA is left out, because the CDR3 cannot be placed on it with certainty; the CDR3 is given as TCRdb lists it. The chain links TRBV12-1 to TRBJ1-5; TRBD1, the D gene given by the table, was not confirmed from the DNA. TRBV12-1 is a pseudogene segment. The length of the CDR3 is 15 amino acids, counting both ends. This chain's CDR3 is CASSFAQGAMGPQHF.

The chain is built from TRBV3-1 (or the pseudogene TRBV3-2) and TRBJ1-5, with D possibly matching TRBD1 (5 bases). This CDR3 comprises 17 residues. Trimming pared 0 bases from V and 7 bases from J, leaving 19 bases between. Germline V gives CDR1 LGHDT, CDR2 YNNKEL (reference sequence). The CDR3 region is CASSQDPGREGIQPQHF. DNA of the CDR3: TGTGCCAGCAGCCAAGATCCCGGCAGGGAGGGGATCCAGCCCCAGCATTTT.

The chain links TRBV4-1 to TRBJ2-7, with D possibly matching TRBD2 (6 bases). V lost 1 base and J lost 0, with 10 bases in between. The length of the CDR3 is 15 residues. Germline V gene lookup returns CDR1 MGHRA and CDR2 YSYEKL. The CDR3 is CASSQVMEGSYEQYF. CDR3 in DNA: TGCGCCAGCAGCCAAGTAATGGAGGGCTCCTACGAGCAGTACTTC.

The genes are TRBV19 and TRBJ1-2; TRBD1 aligns across 7 bases. The CDR3 is 15 residues long. The germline CDR1 and CDR2 sequences are LNHDA and SQIVND (reference sequence). Germline trimming cut 7 bases from V and 4 bases from J; bases unmatched to any gene: 12. CDR3 sequence: CASIKPGGDSYGYTF. CDR3 nucleotides: TGTGCCAGTATCAAACCCGGGGGGGACAGCTATGGCTACACCTTC. Full variable domain (rest looked up from reference TRBV19 and TRBJ1-2): DGGITQSPKYLFRKEGQNVTLSCEQNLNHDAMYWYRQDPGQGLRLIYYSQIVNDFQKGDIAEGYSVSREKKESFPLTVTSAQKNPTAFYLCASIKPGGDSYGYTFGSGTRLTVV.

The chain couples TRBV4-2 to TRBJ1-6; the D is unclear. V lost 1 base and J lost 9, with 10 bases in between. The germline V gene has CDR1 LGHNA and CDR2 YNFKEQ. The CDR3 extends over 14 amino acids. CDR3 coding DNA: TGTGCCAGCAGCCAAGGGGTAGAGGTTTCACCCCTCCACTTT. Translation gives CASSQGVEVSPLHF.

This chain joins TRBV7-9 and TRBJ2-2; D remains ambiguous. V was cut by 3 bases and J by 6 bases, with 11 bases left in between. CDR1 and CDR2 (germline): SEHNR, FQNEAQ (reference sequence). This CDR3 spans 14 amino acids. The CDR3 DNA is TGTGCCAGCAGCTTTGATGGGGTGGCCGGGGAGCTGTTTTTT. Encoded protein: CASSFDGVAGELFF.

The rearrangement links TRBV7-8 to TRBJ1-2, with D tentatively TRBD1 (5 bases). The CDR3 spans 12 residues. Germline values: CDR1 SGHVS, CDR2 FQNEAQ. The germline V and J ends were trimmed by 6 bases and 7 bases, with 12 bases remaining between them. The CDR3 reads CASRPRGGGYTF. Here the CDR3 DNA reads TGTGCCAGCAGACCTAGGGGTGGTGGCTACACCTTC. Full variable domain (rest looked up from reference TRBV7-8 and TRBJ1-2): GAGVSQSPRYKVAKRGQDVALRCDPISGHVSLFWYQQALGQGPEFLTYFQNEAQLDKSGLPSDRFFAERPEGSVSTLKIQRTQQEDSAVYLCASRPRGGGYTFGSGTRLTVV.